These 11 T cell receptor beta chains were sequenced from one sample in a study of CD8+ T cells in alopecia areata. RNA extraction and reverse transcription yielded cDNA as sequencing template. The method was immunoSEQ multiplex PCR; TCRdb's version includes in-frame clones alone and lacks a portion of them. The sample yields about 190,000 clones, around 64% seen once. Treatment: oral pan-JAK inhibitor, 5-10 mg twice daily. Sample: CD4+ T cells sorted from blood, taken between weeks 47 and 50, from a patient treated with tofacitinib. Source of these receptors: a human donor with alopecia areata.

This chain links TRBV29-1 with TRBJ2-5; D remains ambiguous. The CDR3 extends over 12 amino acids. V dropped 3 bases and J dropped 0 bases, with 5 bases sitting between them. Germline CDR1 reads SQVTM; CDR2 reads ANQGSEA. CDR3 in amino acids: CSVDVYQETQYF. CDR3 bases: TGCAGCGTTGACGTGTACCAAGAGACCCAGTACTTC. Using reference TRBV29-1 and TRBJ2-5 for the parts outside the CDR3, the full variable domain is SAVISQKPSRDICQRGTSLTIQCQVDSQVTMMFWYRQQPGQSLTLIATANQGSEATYESGFVIDKFPISRPNLTFSTLTVSNMSPEDSSIYLCSVDVYQETQYFGPGTRLLVL.

The chain carries TRBV5-8 and TRBJ2-1; D gene uncertain. Looked up from germline, CDR1 is SGHTS and CDR2 is YDEGEE. V was trimmed by 0 bases and J by 7 bases, leaving 5 bases between them. The CDR3 consists of 12 residues. The CDR3 protein is CASSLAGNEQFF. The CDR3 DNA reads TGTGCCAGCAGCTTGGCAGGAAATGAGCAGTTCTTC.

The chain is built from TRBV10-3 and TRBJ2-7, with 9 bases identical to TRBD2. This CDR3 region has 15 residues. The germline CDR1 and CDR2 sequences are ENHRY and SYGVKD. The V gene end was trimmed by 3 bases and the J gene end by 7 bases; junction bases not matched to a gene: 10. In DNA form, the CDR3 reads TGTGCCATCAGTGACTCGGGTAGCGGGGGCGAAGAGCAGTACTTC. Translating gives CAISDSGSGGEEQYF.

The chain employs TRBV27 and TRBJ2-1, with TRBD2 matching 12 bases. The CDR3 extends over 16 amino acids. V dropped 5 bases and J dropped 2; count of bases not matched to a gene: 4. Looked up from germline, CDR1 is MNHEY and CDR2 is SMNVEV (reference sequence). The CDR3 bases are TGTGCCAGCAGTAAAAGACTAGCGGGGGCCTACAATGAGCAGTTCTTC. Residues: CASSKRLAGAYNEQFF.

The J gene is TRBJ1-1, the V gene TRBV2, with D possibly matching TRBD1 (5 bases). This CDR3 is 13 amino acids long. V was trimmed by 7 bases and J by 2 bases, leaving 11 bases between them. CDR1 is SNHLY, CDR2 FYNNEI, per germline. The CDR3 region has the DNA TGTGCCAGCAACGTACAGGTTAACACTGAAGCTTTCTTT. As protein: CASNVQVNTEAFF.

V usage is TRBV29-1 and J usage is TRBJ1-6, with a tentative D call TRBD1 (6 bases). V lost 3 bases and J lost 0, with 12 bases in between. The germline V gene has CDR1 SQVTM and CDR2 ANQGSEA. The CDR3 length is 16 residues. CDR3 sequence (DNA): TGCAGCGTTGACCACAGGGAGAGCTCCTATAATTCACCCCTCCACTTT. Translation: CSVDHRESSYNSPLHF. Looking up the rest from reference TRBV29-1 and TRBJ1-6 gives the full variable domain: SAVISQKPSRDICQRGTSLTIQCQVDSQVTMMFWYRQQPGQSLTLIATANQGSEATYESGFVIDKFPISRPNLTFSTLTVSNMSPEDSSIYLCSVDHRESSYNSPLHFGNGTRLTVT.

This sequence joins TRBV9 and TRBJ1-2; a possible D gene is TRBD1 (5 bases). CDR3 length: 15 amino acids. Between the trimmed V and J ends, which lost 3 bases and 7 bases, there was a span of 19 bases. CDR1 SGDLS and CDR2 YYNGEE come from the germline V gene. The CDR3 loop is CASSAPPGRRFGYTF. Written as DNA, the CDR3 is TGTGCCAGCAGCGCACCACCAGGGAGAAGGTTTGGCTACACCTTC. Together with reference TRBV9 and TRBJ1-2, the CDR3 gives the full variable domain: DSGVTQTPKHLITATGQRVTLRCSPRSGDLSVYWYQQSLDQGLQFLIQYYNGEERAKGNILERFSAQQFPDLHSELNLSSLELGDSALYFCASSAPPGRRFGYTFGSGTRLTVV.

The count of this clone is one. The chain has TRBV6-5 and TRBJ2-2; no clear D gene. Germline-derived CDR1 and CDR2 are MNHEY and SVGAGI. The CDR3 totals 14 residues. V lost 1 base and J lost 1, with 4 bases in between. The CDR3 DNA follows: TGTGCCAGCAGTTACTTTCAGAACACCGGGGAGCTGTTTTTT. Its protein product is CASSYFQNTGELFF.

V usage is TRBV7-9 and J usage is TRBJ1-5; D gene uncertain. The CDR3 has 13 residues. V was cut by 5 bases and J by 5 bases, with 10 bases left in between. Germline CDR1 and CDR2: SEHNR and FQNEAQ (reference sequence). The DNA for the CDR3 is TGTGCCAGCAGCGAGCCTGGCGATCAGCCCCAGCATTTT. Amino acid sequence: CASSEPGDQPQHF.

The chain uses TRBV30 and TRBJ1-2; D possibly corresponds to TRBD1 (5 bases). This CDR3 comprises 13 residues. The ends were cut back, 2 bases at V and 5 bases at J, with 12 bases in the middle. Germline values: CDR1 GTSNPN, CDR2 SVGIG (reference sequence). As DNA, the CDR3 is TGTGCCTGGAGTTTGGAGGACATTTATGGCTACACCTTC. This translates into CAWSLEDIYGYTF.

This chain links TRBV5-1 with TRBJ1-2; D is ambiguous. Looked up from germline, CDR1 is SGHRS and CDR2 is YFSETQ. V shed 4 bases and J shed 8 bases, with 21 bases lying between them. The CDR3 has 15 residues. CDR3 residues: CASSPGQRREEGYTF. CDR3 nucleotides: TGCGCCAGCAGCCCCGGTCAGCGGAGAGAGGAGGGCTACACCTTC.